Listed below are T cell receptor beta chains from one sample, sequenced in a study of CD8+CD57+ T cells in acquired aplastic anemia. One entry per CDR3 protein results from TCRdb running MiXCR on the reads. This table holds 200,000 or so distinct CDR3 sequences, about half found once. The sequenced material came from sorted CD4+, CD8+, or CD8+CD57+ T cells (not recorded which) from PBMCs. These receptors all come from a human donor with aplastic anemia. CDR3s include the opening cysteine and the closing phenylalanine or tryptophan. The D gene is left open where the match is weak. Only some rows state a clone size, as once, few, many or a class for expanded clones.

cdr3_nt	cdr3_aa	j_call	d_call	clone_size	v_call
TGTGCCAGCAGCTACGAGAGCCGCTCCTACGAGCAGTACTTC	CASSYESRSYEQYF	TRBJ2-7	.	few	TRBV7-8
TGTGCCAGTAGTATAAGGGGAAGGGGGACCAATCAGCCCCAGCATTTT	CASSIRGRGTNQPQHF	TRBJ1-5	.	.	TRBV19
TGCAGTGCTAGTCCCGGGACAGCCCAGGACTACGAGCAGTACTTC	CSASPGTAQDYEQYF	TRBJ2-7	TRBD1	.	TRBV20-1
TGCGGTGCTAGAGCAGATACGCGGTATTTT	CGARADTRYF	TRBJ2-3	.	.	TRBV20-1
TGTGCCAGCAGCGCCCAGGGCAAGACCCAGTACTTC	CASSAQGKTQYF	TRBJ2-5	.	many	TRBV6-6
TGTGCCAGCAGCTTAGCGGGGTTTGACCTTAATTCACCCCTCCACTTT	CASSLAGFDLNSPLHF	TRBJ1-6	.	few	TRBV7-2
TGTGCCAGCAGCTTAGGGACAGGGGAGGGGAGCACAGATACGCAGTATTTT	CASSLGTGEGSTDTQYF	TRBJ2-3	TRBD1	once	TRBV7-9
TGTGCCATCAGGGGACGGGACGAGTATTTT	CAIRGRDEYF	TRBJ2-3	.	.	TRBV10-3
TGTGCCAGCAGCTTGCGGAATGGAGATACGCAGTATTTT	CASSLRNGDTQYF	TRBJ2-3	.	.	TRBV7-2
TGTGCCAGCAGACAACCCGGGACAGGGGGCCGAGAAAAACTGTTTTTT	CASRQPGTGGREKLFF	TRBJ1-4	TRBD1	.	TRBV19
TGCAGTGCCAGGACTGGCGGGCCTGAAGCTTTCTTT	CSARTGGPEAFF	TRBJ1-1	.	many	TRBV20-1
TGTGCCAGCAGCGTACAGGGGGCAACTAATGAAAAACTGTTTTTT	CASSVQGATNEKLFF	TRBJ1-4	TRBD1	few	TRBV3-1
TGTGCCACCAGTGATTCCACCTACGAGCAGTACTTC	CATSDSTYEQYF	TRBJ2-7	.	.	TRBV24-1
TGTGCCAGCCAACCTATAAGAGAAAAACTGTTTTTT	CASQPIREKLFF	TRBJ1-4	.	.	TRBV19
TGCAGTGCAAGAAGGGGGGACCCTCAAGAGACCCAGTACTTC	CSARRGDPQETQYF	TRBJ2-5	.	many	TRBV20-1
TGTGCCAGCAGTGAAGGTCGGGGTAGAGGTGAAAAACTGTTTTTT	CASSEGRGRGEKLFF	TRBJ1-4	.	many	TRBV2
TGTGCTAGCAACGGAGGGGACAGGTACCAAGAGACCCAGTACTTC	CASNGGDRYQETQYF	TRBJ2-5	TRBD1	.	TRBV7-8
TGTGCCATCAAAACGGGACAGGACTCCTATGGCTACACCTTC	CAIKTGQDSYGYTF	TRBJ1-2	TRBD1	.	TRBV10-3
TGCAGCGTTGTAGGGTCAGGGGTTGACTATGGCTACACCTTC	CSVVGSGVDYGYTF	TRBJ1-2	.	.	TRBV29-1
TGTGCCAGCAGCTTACGGCGGGGTGTCCTCCAACGGAACAATGAGCAGTTCTTC	CASSLRRGVLQRNNEQFF	TRBJ2-1	.	many	TRBV7-6
TGCGCCAGCAGCTTGGTGGCAGGGCAAGGGTATGGCTACACCTTC	CASSLVAGQGYGYTF	TRBJ1-2	.	.	TRBV5-1
TGCGCCAGCAGCTTCTTGTCCGGGGAGAATGAAAAACTGTTTTTT	CASSFLSGENEKLFF	TRBJ1-4	.	many	TRBV5-1
TGCGCCAGCAGCCCCCCGGGACAGGGGGCGGTAGGAGAGACCCAGTACTTC	CASSPPGQGAVGETQYF	TRBJ2-5	TRBD1	few	TRBV5-1
TGCAGTGCTGGGGACAGAAAGGGCACAGATACGCAGTATTTT	CSAGDRKGTDTQYF	TRBJ2-3	TRBD1	.	TRBV20-1
TGTGCCAGCAGGGGGCTAGACAGGGGGGCCGGGGAGCTGTTTTTT	CASRGLDRGAGELFF	TRBJ2-2	TRBD1	few	TRBV2
TGTGCCAGCAGTGGGGGACAGCAAGAGACCCAGTACTTC	CASSGGQQETQYF	TRBJ2-5	TRBD1	many	TRBV2
TGTGCCAGCAGGCTACAGGGTTCACCTGGCTACACCTTC	CASRLQGSPGYTF	TRBJ1-2	.	.	TRBV2
TGTGCCAGCAGTCCCAGACAGGGGGCGGTCACCGGGGAGCTGTTTTTT	CASSPRQGAVTGELFF	TRBJ2-2	TRBD1	many	TRBV12-3/TRBV12-4
TGTGCCAGCAGCTTATCCGGACAGGGAAATTCACCCCTCCACTTT	CASSLSGQGNSPLHF	TRBJ1-6	TRBD1	many	TRBV7-6
TGTGCCAGCAGCTTAGGGGTATCTGGAAAACTGTTTTTT	CASSLGVSGKLFF	TRBJ1-4	.	.	TRBV5-1
TGTGCCAGCAGCGAGAGACTTTTCTACGAGCAGTACTTC	CASSERLFYEQYF	TRBJ2-7	.	.	TRBV28
TGTGCCAGCAGTGAAGCGCTGGCAGGGCTGGGCCCTGGGGCCAACGTCCTGACTTTC	CASSEALAGLGPGANVLTF	TRBJ2-6	.	many	TRBV6-1
TGTGCCAGCCGGGGGAGGGGAAACGAGCAGTACTTC	CASRGRGNEQYF	TRBJ2-7	TRBD2	many	TRBV2
TGTGCCAGCAGCCAAGATAGCCAGGCCTACGAGCAGTACTTC	CASSQDSQAYEQYF	TRBJ2-7	.	many	TRBV3-1
TGTGCCAGCAGTACGGTCCGGACAGAGGGCTACACCTTC	CASSTVRTEGYTF	TRBJ1-2	.	.	TRBV28
TGCGCCAGCAGCCAAGAGACAGGACTCGGGTATAATTCACCCCTCCACTTT	CASSQETGLGYNSPLHF	TRBJ1-6	.	many	TRBV4-1
TGTGCCAGCAGTTTTATTGGCAGTTTAGCAGATACGCAGTATTTT	CASSFIGSLADTQYF	TRBJ2-3	.	.	TRBV12-3/TRBV12-4
TGTGCCAGCTCAGCGGACAGTAACACCGGGGAGCTGTTTTTT	CASSADSNTGELFF	TRBJ2-2	.	.	TRBV18
TGTGCCAGCAGTTTAAAAGGGTGGGGGGAGGAAGGGTGGAATGAGCAGTTCTTC	CASSLKGWGEEGWNEQFF	TRBJ2-1	.	.	TRBV12-3/TRBV12-4
TGTGCCAGCAGCTCACTCGGGAGCAATCAGCCCCAGCATTTT	CASSSLGSNQPQHF	TRBJ1-5	.	.	TRBV7-2
TGTGCCAGCAGCTCCAGCGGGGGGGCCGACAATGAGCAGTTCTTC	CASSSSGGADNEQFF	TRBJ2-1	TRBD2	.	TRBV5-5
TGCAGTGCTATTCTCGCTCAAGCTAGCGGTGGATACGAGCAGTACTTC	CSAILAQASGGYEQYF	TRBJ2-7	TRBD2	many	TRBV20-1
TGCGCCAGCGGGACTAGCGGGGGGTACAATGAGCAGTTCTTC	CASGTSGGYNEQFF	TRBJ2-1	TRBD2	.	TRBV5-1
TGTGCCAGCAGTGGAGGGACAGGGGAGGCCGCCGGGGAGCTGTTTTTT	CASSGGTGEAAGELFF	TRBJ2-2	TRBD1	many	TRBV6-1
TGTGCCAGCAGTGCCTCTGGGCACCTAGCCAAAAACATTCAGTACTTC	CASSASGHLAKNIQYF	TRBJ2-4	.	many	TRBV2
TGTGCCAGCAGTGCAGGGGGCGCGAATTCACCCCTCCACTTT	CASSAGGANSPLHF	TRBJ1-6	TRBD1	.	TRBV10-2
TGTGCCATCAGTGAGGACGGGCTCTATGGCTACACCTTC	CAISEDGLYGYTF	TRBJ1-2	.	.	TRBV10-3
TGTGCCGCCAGCACCCTTGGGAGGGGAAGGAACGAGCAGTACTTC	CAASTLGRGRNEQYF	TRBJ2-7	TRBD2	few	TRBV10-3
TGTGCCAGCAGTGGGCAGGGGCGCGGAGAGACCCAGTACTTC	CASSGQGRGETQYF	TRBJ2-5	.	many	TRBV2